The next 16 T cell receptor beta chains were all read from a single sample in a study of beta chain features in type 1 diabetes. Isolated RNA was reverse transcribed in full, so expressed TCRB transcripts were sequenced. TCRdb's table, derived via immunoSEQ multiplex PCR, lists solely in-frame clones and lacks some. This table holds 450,000 or so clones, roughly an eighth found once. Sample: naive CD4+ T cells from blood. The receptors were sampled from a woman between 18 and 29 years old in good health.

The chain couples TRBV7-9 to TRBJ2-1; D is uncertain. CDR3 size: 15 residues. Looked up from germline, CDR1 is SEHNR and CDR2 is FQNEAQ (reference sequence). V lost 6 bases, J lost 0 bases, and 12 bases lay in between. The CDR3 reads CASSLTLSSYNEQFF. CDR3 nucleotides: TGTGCCAGCAGTCTCACCCTGAGCTCCTACAATGAGCAGTTCTTC.

This clone has a handful of counts. The chain is built from TRBV27 and TRBJ2-7, with TRBD2 as a possible D gene (5 bases). This CDR3 has 15 amino acids. CDR1 is MNHEY, CDR2 SMNVEV, per germline (reference sequence). V was clipped by 4 bases and J by 3 bases, with 16 bases between them. CDR3: CASSSDLGVYYEQYV. CDR3 coding DNA: TGTGCCAGCAGTTCCGACCTGGGAGTGTACTACGAGCAGTACGTC.

The genes are TRBV28 and TRBJ2-7; D may be TRBD2 (5 bases). Trimming took off 6 bases at V and 7 bases at J, with 16 bases between the two ends. The CDR3 covers 13 residues. Germline assignment: CDR1 MDHEN and CDR2 SYDVKM. DNA of the CDR3: TGTGCCAGCAGGCCTGGGAGTGGCGGGGAGCAGTACGTC. It yields the protein CASRPGSGGEQYV.

The chain uses TRBV7-2 and TRBJ2-3, with D perhaps matching TRBD2 (5 bases). Germline CDR1 SGHTA, CDR2 FQGNSA. This CDR3 has 15 residues. Between the trimmed V and J ends, which lost 5 bases and 2 bases, there was a span of 14 bases. The CDR3 coding sequence is TGTGCCAGCAGCCTCCGTCACGGGGACACAGATACGCAGTATTTT. It yields the protein CASSLRHGDTDTQYF.

This clone occurred a few times. The rearrangement links TRBV10-3 to TRBJ2-7; D is unresolved. Per germline, CDR1 ENHRY and CDR2 SYGVKD. This CDR3 has 12 amino acids. V was pared by 3 bases and J by 6 bases, with 9 bases between. DNA for the CDR3: TGTGCCATCAGTGACCCAACCGGCGAGCAGTACGTC. Amino acids: CAISDPTGEQYV.

This rearrangement joins TRBV12-1 to TRBJ2-7. TRBV12-1 is termed a pseudogene. The CDR3 loop spans 15 amino acids. The CDR3 region is CASIPFCFRFHEQYV. CDR3 sequence (DNA): TGTGCCAGCATCCCGTTTTGTTTTAGGTTCCACGAGCAGTACGTC.

The J gene is TRBJ2-1, the V gene TRBV2; TRBD2 matches at 8 bases. CDR1 SNHLY and CDR2 FYNNEI come from the germline V gene. The CDR3 contains 15 residues. V lost 0 bases and J lost 5; bases outside the gene matches: 3. The CDR3 bases are TGTGCCAGCAGTGAAGCCCGGCGGGGGGACAATGAGCAGTTCTTC. Translated: CASSEARRGDNEQFF.

Only a few counts were recorded for this clone. J is TRBJ2-3 and V is TRBV7-3; no reliable D call. The V end lost 5 bases, the J end lost 4 bases, and 10 bases lay between the germline ends. The V gene's germline CDR1 is SGHTA and CDR2 FQGTGA. The CDR3 contains 13 residues. Here the CDR3 reads CASSALGSDTQYF. The CDR3 coding sequence is TGTGCCAGCAGCGCTTTGGGGTCAGATACGCAGTATTTT.

The chain recombines TRBV30 with TRBJ1-5, with D unresolved. V lost 3 bases to trimming and J lost 10 bases, with 22 bases between them. The CDR3 sequence is 15 residues long. Per the germline V gene, CDR1 is GTSNPN and CDR2 is SVGIG (reference sequence). This chain's CDR3 is CAWSAEGPAYRPQHF. The CDR3 DNA is TGTGCCTGGAGCGCTGAGGGCCCTGCGTATCGACCCCAGCATTTT.

This clone was observed a few times. This chain uses TRBV4-3 with TRBJ1-4; D remains ambiguous. V was clipped by 0 bases and J by 0 bases, with 2 bases between them. The CDR3 has 14 residues. CDR1 is LGHNA and CDR2 is YSLEER in the germline V gene. DNA for the CDR3: TGCGCCAGCAGCCAAGATCCAACTAATGAAAAACTGTTTTTT. It is translated as CASSQDPTNEKLFF.

V and J are TRBV7-3 and TRBJ1-4; weak D call: TRBD1 (5 bases). The V end lost 5 bases, the J end lost 4 bases, and 14 bases lay between the germline ends. Germline CDR1 is SGHTA and CDR2 is FQGTGA. This CDR3 is 15 amino acids long. The CDR3: CASSPRGENNEKLFF. The CDR3 nucleotides read TGTGCCAGCAGCCCGCGAGGGGAAAATAATGAAAAACTGTTTTTT.

The V gene is TRBV7-3, the J gene TRBJ2-7; D uncertain. The V gene's germline CDR1 is SGHTA and CDR2 FQGTGA. V was shortened by 5 bases and J by 6 bases, with 14 bases between the two germline ends. CDR3 length: 13 amino acids. The CDR3 DNA sequence: TGTGCCAGCAGCCTGGCCCAAAGAGGCGAGCAGTACTTC. This codes for CASSLAQRGEQYF.

The chain links TRBV4-3 to TRBJ2-1, with 10 nucleotides matching TRBD2. In germline, CDR1 is LGHNA, CDR2 YSLEER. This CDR3 region has 17 residues. Unmatched junction bases numbered 8, after V lost 0 bases and J lost 6 bases. The CDR3 is CASSQEGRLAGVNEQFF. In DNA, the CDR3 is TGCGCCAGCAGCCAAGAAGGAAGGCTAGCGGGAGTCAATGAGCAGTTCTTC.

The chain combines TRBV4-3 with TRBJ2-1; D could derive from TRBD1 or TRBD2 (6 bases each). Germline V gives CDR1 LGHNA, CDR2 YSLEER. The CDR3 consists of 17 residues. The V and J ends lost 0 bases and 1 base respectively, with 13 bases between them. The CDR3 sequence is CASSQDRGAGSYNEQFF. The CDR3 DNA follows: TGCGCCAGCAGCCAAGATAGGGGGGCGGGGTCCTACAATGAGCAGTTCTTC.

This clone has more than one count but fewer than ten. The V call is TRBV6-6, the J call TRBJ2-3; 7 nucleotides align to TRBD1. V was pared by 6 bases and J by 0 bases, with 3 bases of the junction left unmatched. The CDR3 has 14 residues. Germline loops: CDR1 MNHNY, CDR2 SVGAGI (reference sequence). The CDR3 nucleotides are TGTGCCAGCAGGTGGACAGGTAGCACAGATACGCAGTATTTT. As protein: CASRWTGSTDTQYF.

This clone was seen more than once but under ten times. The rearrangement uses TRBV5-4 and TRBJ2-3; weak D call: TRBD1 (6 bases). The V end was cut by 0 bases, the J end by 2 bases, with 7 bases between. Germline CDR1 is SGHNT and CDR2 is YYREEE (reference sequence). The CDR3 has 14 residues. Here the CDR3 DNA reads TGTGCCAGCAGCTTGGTGGGGGCCACAGATACGCAGTATTTT. It encodes CASSLVGATDTQYF.